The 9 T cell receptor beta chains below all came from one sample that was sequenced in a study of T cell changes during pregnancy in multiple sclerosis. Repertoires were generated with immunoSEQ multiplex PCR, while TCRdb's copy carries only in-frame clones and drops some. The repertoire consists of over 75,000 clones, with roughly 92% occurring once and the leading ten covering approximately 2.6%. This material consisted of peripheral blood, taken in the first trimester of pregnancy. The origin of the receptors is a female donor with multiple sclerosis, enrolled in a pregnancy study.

The CDR3 DNA follows: TGTGCCAGCAGCCAAGATAGTCGGACAGGGGGTAATAAACTGTTTTTT. Translation: CASSQDSRTGGNKLFF. The chain recombines TRBV4-2 with TRBJ1-4; 10 nucleotides line up with TRBD1. After removal of 0 bases from V and 11 bases from J, the junction contained 9 bases not matched to a gene. Germline V gives CDR1 LGHNA, CDR2 YNFKEQ. The CDR3 runs to 16 residues.

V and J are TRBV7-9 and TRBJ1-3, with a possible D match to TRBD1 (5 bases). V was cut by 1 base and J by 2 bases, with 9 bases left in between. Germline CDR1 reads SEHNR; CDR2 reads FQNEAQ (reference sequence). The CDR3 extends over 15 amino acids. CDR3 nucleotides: TGTGCCAGCAGCTTAGTGGCAGGGACTGGAAACACCATATATTTT. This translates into CASSLVAGTGNTIYF.

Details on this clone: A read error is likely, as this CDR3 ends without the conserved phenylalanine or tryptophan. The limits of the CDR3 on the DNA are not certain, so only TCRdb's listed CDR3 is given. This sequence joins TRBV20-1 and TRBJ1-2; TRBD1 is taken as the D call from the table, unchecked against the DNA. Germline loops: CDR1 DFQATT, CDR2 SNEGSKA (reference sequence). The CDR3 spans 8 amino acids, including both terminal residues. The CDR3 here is CSARFTGI.

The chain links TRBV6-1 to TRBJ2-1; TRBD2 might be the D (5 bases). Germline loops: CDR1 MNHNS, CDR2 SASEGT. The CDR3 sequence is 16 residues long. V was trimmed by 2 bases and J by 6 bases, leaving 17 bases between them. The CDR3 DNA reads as TGTGCCAGCAGTGAAAATCTAAGCGGAGCCCGCAATGAGCAGTTCTTC. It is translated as CASSENLSGARNEQFF.

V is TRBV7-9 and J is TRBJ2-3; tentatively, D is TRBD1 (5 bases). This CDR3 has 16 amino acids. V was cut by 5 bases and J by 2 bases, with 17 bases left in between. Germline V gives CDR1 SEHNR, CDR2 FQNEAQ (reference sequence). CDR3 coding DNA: TGTGCCAGCAGCCCTAGGGGCGTCGGCGACACAGATACGCAGTATTTT. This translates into CASSPRGVGDTDTQYF.

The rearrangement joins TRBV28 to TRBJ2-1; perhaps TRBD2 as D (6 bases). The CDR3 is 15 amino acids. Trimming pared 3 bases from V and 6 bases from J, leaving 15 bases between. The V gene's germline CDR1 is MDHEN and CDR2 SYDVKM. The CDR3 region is CASSFWGESSNEQFF. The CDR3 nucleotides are TGTGCCAGCAGTTTTTGGGGGGAGTCAAGCAATGAGCAGTTCTTC.

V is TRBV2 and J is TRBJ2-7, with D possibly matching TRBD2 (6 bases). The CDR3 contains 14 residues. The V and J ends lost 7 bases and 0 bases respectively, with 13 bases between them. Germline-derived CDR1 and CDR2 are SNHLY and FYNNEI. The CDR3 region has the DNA TGTGCCAGCATCCAACCCGGGAGCTCCTACGAGCAGTACTTC. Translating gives CASIQPGSSYEQYF.

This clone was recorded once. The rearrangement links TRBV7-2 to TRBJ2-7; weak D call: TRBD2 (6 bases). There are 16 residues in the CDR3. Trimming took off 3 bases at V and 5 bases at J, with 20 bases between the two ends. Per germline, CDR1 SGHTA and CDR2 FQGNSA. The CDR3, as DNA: TGTGCCAGCAGCTTGGGTGGCGGGGAGCTTAGGAACGAGCAGTACTTC. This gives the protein CASSLGGGELRNEQYF.

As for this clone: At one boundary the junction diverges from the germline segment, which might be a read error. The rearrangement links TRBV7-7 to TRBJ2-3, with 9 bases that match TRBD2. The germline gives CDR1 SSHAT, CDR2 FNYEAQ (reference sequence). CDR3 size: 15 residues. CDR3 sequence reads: CASSFSGSGTDTQYF. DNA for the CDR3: TGTGCTAGCAGCTTTAGCGGGAGTGGCACAGATACGCAGTATTTT.